Included here is one T cell receptor beta chain sequence, with context. This CDR3 contains 16 residues. V lost 0 bases, J lost 5 bases, and 14 bases lay in between. The germline gives CDR1 SGHDN, CDR2 FVKESK. The sample comes from a study of blood T cell repertoires in COVID-19. Study information: Acute-phase and convalescent COVID-19 samples originated in the United States, Italy and Spain. PBMCs, B-cell-depleted T cells, or T cells provided the cDNA or gDNA that made up the material.

Methods used by the authors: Amplification of reference gene primers provided the estimated nucleated cell counts. The method was immunoSEQ multiplex PCR; TCRdb's version includes in-frame clones alone and lacks a portion of them. Clonal size and the V and J genes are those of that table, whereas D and trimming came from the DNA. This repertoire shows around 380,000 clones, approximately 77% found once; its top ten account for more than 0.95%. The chain is built from TRBV14 and TRBJ2-1, with D possibly matching TRBD2 (5 bases). The sequencing sample was made of peripheral blood. The clonotype comes from a human donor with acute or convalescent COVID-19. The donor label of this sample is uncertain. The CDR3 DNA sequence: TGTGCCAGCAGCCAAGAGCGGGCCACCGGGGACAATGAGCAGTTCTTC. Protein: CASSQERATGDNEQFF.